The 2 T cell receptor beta chains in this list originate from one sample, sequenced in a study of blood T cell repertoires in COVID-19. Method: immunoSEQ multiplex PCR; TCRdb's copy keeps in-frame clones and lacks some. The sample holds approximately 70,000 clones, 88% seen once. The specimen sequenced was peripheral blood. All receptors come from a human donor in a cohort sampled during active COVID-19.

This chain joins TRBV18 and TRBJ2-3; 12 positions agree with TRBD2. The V gene's germline CDR1 is KGHSH and CDR2 LQKENI. The CDR3 totals 16 residues. J lost 0 bases, V lost 3 bases, and 1 base had no gene match. CDR3 DNA sequence: TGTGCCAGCTCACCGGGGACTAGCGGGAGCACAGATACGCAGTATTTT. This encodes CASSPGTSGSTDTQYF.

The chain combines TRBV28 with TRBJ1-1; no clear D. Trimming removed 6 bases at V and 3 bases at J, with 11 bases between. The length of the CDR3 is 13 residues. Germline CDR1 is MDHEN and CDR2 is SYDVKM. CDR3 nucleotide sequence: TGTGCCAGCAGCCCGGTTTTGGACACTGAAGCTTTCTTT. This gives the protein CASSPVLDTEAFF.